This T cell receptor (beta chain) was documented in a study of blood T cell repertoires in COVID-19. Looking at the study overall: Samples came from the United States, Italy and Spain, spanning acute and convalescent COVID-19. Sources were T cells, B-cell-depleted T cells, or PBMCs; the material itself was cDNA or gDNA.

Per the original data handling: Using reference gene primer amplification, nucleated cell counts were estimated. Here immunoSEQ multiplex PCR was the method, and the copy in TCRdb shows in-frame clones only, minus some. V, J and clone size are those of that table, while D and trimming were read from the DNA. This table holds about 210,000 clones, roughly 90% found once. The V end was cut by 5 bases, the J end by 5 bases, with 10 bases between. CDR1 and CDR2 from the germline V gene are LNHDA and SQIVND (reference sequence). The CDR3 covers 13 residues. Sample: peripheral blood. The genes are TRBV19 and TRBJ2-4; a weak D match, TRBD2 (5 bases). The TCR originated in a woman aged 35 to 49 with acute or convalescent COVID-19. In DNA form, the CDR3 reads TGTGCCAGTAGTCGGGGTGCAGAAAACATTCAGTACTTC. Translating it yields CASSRGAENIQYF.